This T cell receptor beta chain was found in a study of blood T cell repertoires in COVID-19. As for the study in general: There were acute and convalescent COVID-19 samples, and they came from the United States, Italy and Spain. T cells, B-cell-depleted T cells, or PBMCs supplied cDNA or gDNA.

In the authors' methods: Estimation of nucleated cell counts was performed using reference gene primer amplification. Repertoires were generated with immunoSEQ multiplex PCR, while TCRdb's copy carries only in-frame clones and drops some. D and trimming come from the DNA, and the V and J calls and clone size come from that table. The profile shows approximately 280,000 clones, roughly 90% of them singletons. The source is a man between 35 and 55 years old with acute or convalescent COVID-19. The sample comprised peripheral blood.

CDR3 coding DNA: TGTGCCATCAGTGAGGCGCGTCTTCAGCCCCAGCATTTT. This sequence encodes CAISEARLQPQHF. This chain links TRBV10-3 with TRBJ1-5; no clear D. Trimming cost V 2 bases and J 6 bases, with 8 bases left between them. This CDR3 is built from 13 residues. Germline V gene data show CDR1 as ENHRY and CDR2 as SYGVKD.